A single sample is the source of the 2 T cell receptor beta chains below, sequenced in a study of T cells after posttransplantation cyclophosphamide. Generated by immunoSEQ multiplex PCR, the TCRdb table keeps only in-frame clones and is missing some. In total the sample includes approximately 13,000 clones, none of them seen once. Busulfan-fludarabine conditioning, marrow transplant, and cyclophosphamide on days +3 and +4 were administered. Sequencing used PBMCs, obtained about 1,000 days after allogeneic stem cell transplant with posttransplant cyclophosphamide. These receptors were collected from a female patient in her 40s who received an allogeneic stem cell transplant from a related donor, was CMV-positive, and had no GVHD. T cells may partly derive from the graft donor.

This clone was observed at least ten times. The V and J genes are TRBV19 and TRBJ1-6, with 7 bases identical to TRBD1. The CDR3 covers 15 residues. Germline V gene sequence: CDR1 LNHDA, CDR2 SQIVND (reference sequence). Trimming took 3 bases from V and 11 from J; bases not matched to a gene: 10. The CDR3 nucleotides are TGTGCCAGTAGTATTAATCGACAGGGCGAGGCACCCCTCCACTTT. Its protein product is CASSINRQGEAPLHF.

This clone has a count of ten or more. The chain carries TRBV7-9 and TRBJ2-1; 7 bases align to TRBD1. CDR1 and CDR2 from the germline V gene are SEHNR and FQNEAQ (reference sequence). The CDR3 is made up of 14 amino acids. The trim removed 3 bases at V and 9 bases at J, leaving 8 bases unmatched. In nucleotides, the CDR3 is TGTGCCAGCAGCTTTAATCAGGGGGTGGGTGAGCAGTTCTTC. Amino acids: CASSFNQGVGEQFF.